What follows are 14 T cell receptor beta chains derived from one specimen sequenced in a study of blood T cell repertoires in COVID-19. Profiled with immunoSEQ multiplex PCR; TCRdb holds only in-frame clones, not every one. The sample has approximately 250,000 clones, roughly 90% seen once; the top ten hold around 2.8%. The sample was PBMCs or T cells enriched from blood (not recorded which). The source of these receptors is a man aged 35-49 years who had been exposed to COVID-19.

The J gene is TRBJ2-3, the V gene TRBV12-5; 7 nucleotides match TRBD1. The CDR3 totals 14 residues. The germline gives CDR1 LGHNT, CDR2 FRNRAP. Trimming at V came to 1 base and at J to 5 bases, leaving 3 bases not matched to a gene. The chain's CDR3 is CASGLEGAVDTQYF. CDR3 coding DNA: TGTGCTAGTGGTTTGGAGGGGGCGGTAGATACGCAGTATTTT.

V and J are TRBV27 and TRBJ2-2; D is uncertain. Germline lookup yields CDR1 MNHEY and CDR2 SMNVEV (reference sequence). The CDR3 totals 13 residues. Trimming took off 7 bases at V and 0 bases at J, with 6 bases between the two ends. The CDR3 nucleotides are TGTGCCAGCATCCAGACGAACACCGGGGAGCTGTTTTTT. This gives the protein CASIQTNTGELFF.

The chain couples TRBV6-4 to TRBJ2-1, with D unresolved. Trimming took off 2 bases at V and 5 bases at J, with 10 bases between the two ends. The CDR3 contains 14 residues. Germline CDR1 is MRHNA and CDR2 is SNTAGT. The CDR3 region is CASSDPAGNNEQFF. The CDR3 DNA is TGTGCCAGCAGTGACCCAGCAGGCAACAATGAGCAGTTCTTC.

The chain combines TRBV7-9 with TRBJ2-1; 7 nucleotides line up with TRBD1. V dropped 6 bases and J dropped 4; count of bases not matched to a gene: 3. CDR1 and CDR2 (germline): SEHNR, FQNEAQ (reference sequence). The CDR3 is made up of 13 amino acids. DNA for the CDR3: TGTGCCAGCAGTCTGGACAGGTACAATGAGCAGTTCTTC. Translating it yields CASSLDRYNEQFF.

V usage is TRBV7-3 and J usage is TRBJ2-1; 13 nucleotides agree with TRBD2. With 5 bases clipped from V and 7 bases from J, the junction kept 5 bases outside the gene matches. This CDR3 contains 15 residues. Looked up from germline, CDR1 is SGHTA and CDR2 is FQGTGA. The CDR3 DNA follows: TGTGCCAGCAGCCCCGGACTAGCGGGAGAAAATGAGCAGTTCTTC. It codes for CASSPGLAGENEQFF. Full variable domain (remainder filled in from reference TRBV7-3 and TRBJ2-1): GAGVSQTPSNKVTEKGKYVELRCDPISGHTALYWYRQSLGQGPEFLIYFQGTGAADDSGLPNDRFFAVRPEGSVSTLKIQRTERGDSAVYLCASSPGLAGENEQFFGPGTRLTVL.

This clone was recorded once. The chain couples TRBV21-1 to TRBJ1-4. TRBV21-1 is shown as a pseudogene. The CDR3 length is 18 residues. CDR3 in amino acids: CASSKSGFGLGGNEKLFF. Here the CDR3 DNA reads TGTGCCAGCAGCAAAAGTGGCTTTGGTTTAGGCGGGAATGAAAAACTGTTTTTT.

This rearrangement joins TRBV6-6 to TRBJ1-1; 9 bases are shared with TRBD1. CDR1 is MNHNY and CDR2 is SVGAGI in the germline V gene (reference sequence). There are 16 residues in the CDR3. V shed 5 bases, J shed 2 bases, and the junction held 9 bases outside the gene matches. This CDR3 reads CASSNRQGVFNTEAFF. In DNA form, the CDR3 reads TGTGCCAGCAGTAATCGACAGGGGGTATTCAACACTGAAGCTTTCTTT.

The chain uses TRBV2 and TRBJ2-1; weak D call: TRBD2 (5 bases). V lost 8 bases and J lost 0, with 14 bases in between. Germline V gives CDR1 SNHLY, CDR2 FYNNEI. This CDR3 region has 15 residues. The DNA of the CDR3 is TGTGCCAGCCGGGGTGAAGCGGCCTCCTACAATGAGCAGTTCTTC. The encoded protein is CASRGEAASYNEQFF. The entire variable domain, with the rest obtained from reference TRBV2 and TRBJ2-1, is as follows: EPEVTQTPSHQVTQMGQEVILRCVPISNHLYFYWYRQILGQKVEFLVSFYNNEISEKSEIFDDQFSVERPDGSNFTLKIRSTKLEDSAMYFCASRGEAASYNEQFFGPGTRLTVL.

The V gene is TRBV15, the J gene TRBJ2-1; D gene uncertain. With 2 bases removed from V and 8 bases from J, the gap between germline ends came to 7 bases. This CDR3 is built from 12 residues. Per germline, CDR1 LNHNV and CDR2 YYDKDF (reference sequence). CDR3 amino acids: CATSRKRDEQFF. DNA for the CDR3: TGTGCCACCAGCAGAAAAAGAGATGAGCAGTTCTTC.

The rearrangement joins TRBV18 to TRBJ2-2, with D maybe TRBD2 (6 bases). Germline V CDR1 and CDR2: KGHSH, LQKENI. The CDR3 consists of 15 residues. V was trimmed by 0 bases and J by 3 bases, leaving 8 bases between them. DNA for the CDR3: TGTGCCAGCTCACCACCGTGGGGGGACACCGGGGAGCTGTTTTTT. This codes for CASSPPWGDTGELFF.

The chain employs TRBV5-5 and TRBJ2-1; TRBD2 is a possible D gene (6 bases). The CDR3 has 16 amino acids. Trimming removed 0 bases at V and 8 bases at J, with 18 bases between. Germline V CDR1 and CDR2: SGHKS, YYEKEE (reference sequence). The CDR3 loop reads CASSLGLGTALYEQFF. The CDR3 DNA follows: TGTGCCAGCAGCTTGGGACTCGGGACTGCTCTATATGAGCAGTTCTTC.

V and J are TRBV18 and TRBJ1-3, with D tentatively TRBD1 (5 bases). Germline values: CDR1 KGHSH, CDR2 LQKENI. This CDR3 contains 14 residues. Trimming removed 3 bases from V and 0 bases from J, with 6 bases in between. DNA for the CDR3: TGTGCCAGCTCACCTACAGGCTCTGGAAACACCATATATTTT. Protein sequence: CASSPTGSGNTIYF.

The CDR3 sequence: CASSPYWDIPQYF. Written as DNA, the CDR3 is TGTGCCAGCAGCCCATATTGGGACATTCCGCAGTATTTT. This chain links TRBV5-6 with TRBJ2-3; D might be TRBD1 (6 bases). CDR3 length: 13 residues. Germline V CDR1 and CDR2: SGHDT, YYEEEE. Deletions cut 4 bases from V and 10 bases from J, with 16 bases between.

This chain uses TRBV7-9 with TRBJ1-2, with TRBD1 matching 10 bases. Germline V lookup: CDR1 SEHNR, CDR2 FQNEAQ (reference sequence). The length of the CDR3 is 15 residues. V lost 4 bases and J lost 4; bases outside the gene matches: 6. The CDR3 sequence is CASSSGTGDSYGYTF. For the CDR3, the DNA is TGTGCCAGCAGCTCTGGGACAGGGGATTCCTATGGCTACACCTTC.